The next 2 T cell receptor beta chains were all read from a single sample in a study of blood T cell repertoires in COVID-19. Method: immunoSEQ multiplex PCR; TCRdb's copy keeps in-frame clones and lacks some. The sample includes about 81,000 clones, 75% to 90% of them seen just once. The sequencing sample was made of PBMCs or T cells enriched from blood (not recorded which). The origin of the receptors is a woman aged 45-65 years with acute COVID-19.

This sequence joins TRBV6-4 and TRBJ2-1, with 9 bases that match TRBD2. The length of the CDR3 is 17 residues. The V gene end was trimmed by 10 bases and the J gene end by 4 bases; junction bases not matched to a gene: 17. Germline CDR1 MRHNA, CDR2 SNTAGT. As DNA, the CDR3 is TGTGCCACCTCCGGGCGTAGCGGGAGTTTGGATTACAATGAGCAGTTCTTC. Translating it yields CATSGRSGSLDYNEQFF.

This clone came up a few times. The chain carries TRBV7-6 and TRBJ2-6, with 8 bases that match TRBD1. Germline V lookup: CDR1 SGHVS, CDR2 FNYEAQ. The CDR3 runs 18 residues. Germline trimming cut 3 bases from V and 0 bases from J; bases unmatched to any gene: 7. CDR3 sequence reads: CASSLRQGALSGANVLTF. The DNA of the CDR3 is TGTGCCAGCAGCTTGAGGCAGGGGGCCCTCTCTGGGGCCAACGTCCTGACTTTC. The full variable domain, with the rest looked up from reference TRBV7-6 and TRBJ2-6, is GAGVSQSPRYKVTKRGQDVALRCDPISGHVSLYWYRQALGQGPEFLTYFNYEAQQDKSGLPNDRFSAERPEGSISTLTIQRTEQRDSAMYRCASSLRQGALSGANVLTFGAGSRLTVL.